The 8 T cell receptor beta chains presented below share a single source sample, sequenced in a study of T cell repertoires in cytomegalovirus infection. TCRdb itself ran the reads through MiXCR, one entry per CDR3 protein. Of around 900,000 distinct CDR3 sequences in the sample, around a third were seen once. For these receptors, no antigen is known. The input for sequencing was cultured CD8+ T cells from PBMCs, taken from culture after CMV antigen stimulation. The receptors come from a human donor in good health (CMV status not recorded). Some clones in this sample may be carry-over from other donors' samples.

This clonotype was detected only a few times. The chain uses TRBV4-3 and TRBJ2-3; 8 nucleotides line up with TRBD1. The V gene end was trimmed by 6 bases and the J gene end by 1 base; junction bases not matched to a gene: 6. The CDR3 loop spans 15 amino acids. Germline V gene lookup returns CDR1 LGHNA and CDR2 YSLEER. The CDR3 nucleotides are TGCGCCAGCAGACACGACAGGGGTGGCACAGATACGCAGTATTTT. Translated: CASRHDRGGTDTQYF.

This clonotype was picked up a small number of times. The V gene is TRBV6-5, the J gene TRBJ2-2; D tentatively fits TRBD1 or TRBD2 (5 bases each). V lost 0 bases and J lost 4, with 15 bases in between. The germline V gene has CDR1 MNHEY and CDR2 SVGAGI. The CDR3 contains 17 residues. The CDR3 nucleotides are TGTGCCAGCAGTTACTCGGGGGAATCCTCGATCACCGGGGAGCTGTTTTTT. Amino acid sequence: CASSYSGESSITGELFF.

This clonotype was observed many times. The genes are TRBV7-8 and TRBJ2-5; D uncertain. V lost 1 base and J lost 0, with 9 bases in between. The CDR3 totals 15 residues. Germline CDR1 and CDR2: SGHVS and FQNEAQ. The CDR3 bases are TGTGCCAGCAGCTTAGTTATGGCAGACCAAGAGACCCAGTACTTC. Protein sequence: CASSLVMADQETQYF.

In this sample, this clonotype turned up many times. The gene calls are TRBV7-9 and TRBJ1-1; possible D gene TRBD1, 6 bases. Per germline, CDR1 SEHNR and CDR2 FQNEAQ (reference sequence). Trimming stripped 8 bases from V and 7 bases from J, with 29 bases between. This CDR3 has 17 amino acids. The CDR3 loop reads CASRSMTGTIGWGEAFF. The CDR3 DNA is TGTGCCAGCCGCTCTATGACCGGGACAATCGGGTGGGGTGAAGCTTTCTTT. The full variable domain, rest sourced from reference TRBV7-9 and TRBJ1-1, is DTGVSQNPRHKITKRGQNVTFRCDPISEHNRLYWYRQTLGQGPEFLTYFQNEAQLEKSRLLSDRFSAERPKGSFSTLEIQRTEQGDSAMYLCASRSMTGTIGWGEAFFGQGTRLTVV.

V usage is TRBV20-1 and J usage is TRBJ1-5, with a possible D match to TRBD1 (5 bases). The CDR3 contains 13 residues. Germline V gene lookup returns CDR1 DFQATT and CDR2 SNEGSKA (reference sequence). Trimming removed 1 base at V and 5 bases at J, with 9 bases between. The CDR3 bases are TGCAGTGCTAGAGTGAAGGGGCATCAGCCCCAGCATTTT. Protein sequence: CSARVKGHQPQHF.

The chain has TRBV6-8 and TRBJ2-7, with 7 bases fitting TRBD1. CDR1 is MNHGY and CDR2 is SAAAGT in the germline V gene. The CDR3 has 15 residues. The CDR3 coding sequence is TGTGCCAGCAGTTACTCGGGCACAGGGGCCAACGAGCAGTATGTC. Translated, it gives CASSYSGTGANEQYV.

Ten or more counts support this clonotype. The chain joins TRBV7-3 to TRBJ2-1, with 8 bases that match TRBD2. CDR1 SGHTA and CDR2 FQGTGA come from the germline V gene. With 1 base clipped from V and 8 bases from J, the junction kept 4 bases outside the gene matches. This CDR3 is 14 amino acids long. CDR3 coding DNA: TGTGCCAGCAGCTTAAGCGGGGGGAGGGATGAGCAGTTCTTC. Its translation is CASSLSGGRDEQFF.

This clonotype was observed a handful of times. The chain employs TRBV7-4 and TRBJ1-1; D is undetermined. Germline values: CDR1 SGHVT, CDR2 SQSDAQ. Between the trimmed V and J ends, which lost 5 bases and 7 bases, there was a span of 11 bases. The CDR3 runs to 12 residues. The CDR3 DNA is TGTGCCAGCAGCAGACCTGAGAATGAAGCTTTCTTT. Translating it yields CASSRPENEAFF.